These 3 T cell receptor beta chains originate from one sample sequenced in a study of beta chain features in type 1 diabetes. These receptors lack a known antigen. The study's findings and limits: Moderate but significant shortening of TCRB CDR3s was recorded in all four CD4+ subsets from Type 1 diabetes patients.

TCRB transcripts that were expressed got sequenced, as all of the isolated RNA had been reverse transcribed. The repertoire was sequenced with immunoSEQ multiplex PCR; TCRdb's copy has only in-frame clones and lacks some. The data hold around 180,000 clones, with 6% to 9% observed a single time. The material sequenced was central memory CD4+ T cells from blood. Every receptor here comes from a man aged 18 to 29 with type 1 diabetes.

This clone was detected a few times. The genes are TRBV5-1 and TRBJ1-2; tentatively, D is TRBD1 (6 bases). From germline, CDR1 is SGHRS and CDR2 YFSETQ. The CDR3 has 15 amino acids. V was shortened by 5 bases and J by 0 bases, with 14 bases between the two germline ends. The CDR3 DNA reads TGCGCCAGCAGGAGCGCAGGGGCAGCTAACTATGGCTACACCTTC. It specifies CASRSAGAANYGYTF.

The V call is TRBV5-6, the J call TRBJ2-2, with 8 positions matching TRBD1. This CDR3 is built from 16 residues. The germline V gene encodes CDR1 SGHDT and CDR2 YYEEEE. V gave up 1 base and J gave up 7 bases; unmatched junction bases: 9. For the CDR3, the DNA is TGTGCCAGCAGCTTGTTTCGACAGGGGTTTGACGGGGAGCTGTTTTTT. Protein product: CASSLFRQGFDGELFF.

This clone has more than one count but fewer than ten. The chain uses TRBV4-3 and TRBJ2-5, with 13 bases lining up with TRBD2. The germline gives CDR1 LGHNA, CDR2 YSLEER. The CDR3 spans 15 residues. The trim removed 4 bases at V and 6 bases at J, leaving 5 bases unmatched. The CDR3 sequence is CASSLGTSGDKTQYF. The CDR3 coding sequence is TGCGCCAGCAGCCTTGGGACTAGCGGGGACAAGACCCAGTACTTC.